Shown below are 23 T cell receptor beta chains from a single sample sequenced in a study of cytomegalovirus exposure and HLA in healthy donors. The PCR contained 60 Vbeta and 13 Jbeta primers. TCRdb's table, derived via immunoSEQ multiplex PCR, lists solely in-frame clones and lacks some. Of roughly 67,000 clones detected, over 70% appear once; the ten largest clones hold under 9%. The sample taken for sequencing was PBMCs. These receptors came from a man in his 60s in good health and CMV-seropositive.

The V gene is TRBV19, the J gene TRBJ1-4; D ambiguous. V was clipped by 5 bases and J by 3 bases, with 13 bases between them. Germline CDR1 is LNHDA and CDR2 is SQIVND (reference sequence). CDR3 length: 15 amino acids. The CDR3 DNA is TGTGCCAGTAGTTCTTCCAGGTCGTCTAATGAAAAACTGTTTTTT. Translated, it gives CASSSSRSSNEKLFF. The complete variable domain, with remaining parts taken from reference TRBV19 and TRBJ1-4, reads DGGITQSPKYLFRKEGQNVTLSCEQNLNHDAMYWYRQDPGQGLRLIYYSQIVNDFQKGDIAEGYSVSREKKESFPLTVTSAQKNPTAFYLCASSSSRSSNEKLFFGSGTQLSVL.

This clone was seen only once. The chain carries TRBV19 and TRBJ2-7, with TRBD1 matching 10 bases. The germline V gene encodes CDR1 LNHDA and CDR2 SQIVND (reference sequence). The CDR3 has 13 residues. After removal of 5 bases from V and 5 bases from J, the junction contained 3 bases not matched to a gene. The CDR3 DNA follows: TGTGCCAGTAGTCTCGGACAGGGGGACGAGCAGTACTTC. It encodes CASSLGQGDEQYF.

In its sample, this clone was seen once. CDR3 residues: CASSLFPRYGGGTDTQYF. Written as DNA, the CDR3 is TGTGCCAGCAGCTTGTTCCCCCGTTACGGGGGGGGCACAGATACGCAGTATTTT. V gene TRBV5-4 combines with J gene TRBJ2-3; 8 bases are shared with TRBD2. The CDR3 is 18 residues long. With 1 base clipped from V and 1 base from J, the junction kept 11 bases outside the gene matches. The germline V gene encodes CDR1 SGHNT and CDR2 YYREEE (reference sequence).

This clone was recorded at least ten times. V is TRBV6-1 and J is TRBJ1-1, with D perhaps matching TRBD1 (5 bases). The CDR3 totals 14 residues. Germline values: CDR1 MNHNS, CDR2 SASEGT. V was shortened by 5 bases and J by 0 bases, with 10 bases between the two germline ends. CDR3 bases: TGTGCCAGCAGTCGACAGAACATGAACACTGAAGCTTTCTTT. Translating gives CASSRQNMNTEAFF.

J is TRBJ1-2 and V is TRBV5-1; tentatively, D is TRBD1 (5 bases). This CDR3 comprises 15 residues. Trimming left V 4 bases short and J 4 bases short, with 17 bases between. CDR1 is SGHRS, CDR2 YFSETQ, per germline. The CDR3 nucleotides read TGCGCCAGCAGCCCGAATGGAGACAGAATCTATGGCTACACCTTC. This gives the protein CASSPNGDRIYGYTF.

This chain uses TRBV25-1 with TRBJ1-1, with 9 nucleotides matching TRBD1. Germline lookup yields CDR1 MGHDK and CDR2 SYGVNS. The V gene end was trimmed by 6 bases and the J gene end by 5 bases; junction bases not matched to a gene: 10. The CDR3 consists of 15 residues. This CDR3 is CASRSGQGGGTEAFF. DNA for the CDR3: TGTGCCAGCAGGTCGGGACAGGGAGGTGGGACTGAAGCTTTCTTT.

The chain employs TRBV19 and TRBJ1-1; D perhaps matches TRBD1 (5 bases). With 5 bases removed from V and 1 base from J, the gap between germline ends came to 14 bases. Germline CDR1 reads LNHDA; CDR2 reads SQIVND (reference sequence). This CDR3 has 15 amino acids. The CDR3 region is CASSRPGGANTEAFF. CDR3 coding DNA: TGTGCCAGTAGTCGTCCGGGGGGTGCGAACACTGAAGCTTTCTTT. The full variable domain, rest sourced from reference TRBV19 and TRBJ1-1, is DGGITQSPKYLFRKEGQNVTLSCEQNLNHDAMYWYRQDPGQGLRLIYYSQIVNDFQKGDIAEGYSVSREKKESFPLTVTSAQKNPTAFYLCASSRPGGANTEAFFGQGTRLTVV.

The J gene is TRBJ2-2, the V gene TRBV21-1; the table calls TRBD1, which could not be checked here. TRBV21-1 is flagged as a pseudogene. The CDR3 length is 21 residues. The CDR3: CASGWDKLPGQQNSNTGELFF. The CDR3 DNA reads as TGTGCCAGCGGCTGGGACAAGCTACCGGGACAGCAGAACTCGAACACCGGGGAGCTGTTTTTT.

V usage is TRBV7-9 and J usage is TRBJ1-4, with 12 bases fitting TRBD1. CDR3 length: 17 amino acids. Per the germline V gene, CDR1 is SEHNR and CDR2 is FQNEAQ (reference sequence). The ends lost 8 bases at V and 7 bases at J; junction bases unmatched: 14. DNA of the CDR3: TGTGCCAGCGTATTCGGGACAGGGGGCGGAACGGGTGAAAAACTGTTTTTT. This gives the protein CASVFGTGGGTGEKLFF. The variable domain in full, with the rest retrieved from reference TRBV7-9 and TRBJ1-4, is DTGVSQNPRHKITKRGQNVTFRCDPISEHNRLYWYRQTLGQGPEFLTYFQNEAQLEKSRLLSDRFSAERPKGSFSTLEIQRTEQGDSAMYLCASVFGTGGGTGEKLFFGSGTQLSVL.

This clone has more than one count but fewer than ten. The chain couples TRBV10-1 to TRBJ1-5; D is unresolved. With 0 bases removed from V and 7 bases from J, the gap between germline ends came to 7 bases. CDR3 length: 13 amino acids. The V gene's germline CDR1 is WNHNN and CDR2 SYGVQD (reference sequence). CDR3 sequence: CASSESRGQPQHF. DNA of the CDR3: TGCGCCAGCAGTGAGTCGCGGGGACAGCCCCAGCATTTT.

The V and J genes are TRBV5-6 and TRBJ2-5; 10 nucleotides align to TRBD2. J lost 1 base, V lost 4 bases, and 1 base had no gene match. The germline V gene encodes CDR1 SGHDT and CDR2 YYEEEE. The CDR3 covers 14 residues. The CDR3 coding sequence is TGTGCCAGCAGCCAGCGGGGGGGCCAAGAGACCCAGTACTTC. Translated: CASSQRGGQETQYF.

This clone occurred once. This chain links TRBV2 with TRBJ2-5; D is ambiguous. The DNA matches TRBJ2-7 better at its end, which makes the J call doubtful. The CDR3 is 11 amino acids. The germline V gene encodes CDR1 SNHLY and CDR2 FYNNEI. The CDR3 coding sequence is TGTGCCAGCACTTTTATTTACGAGCAGTACTTC. Protein product: CASTFIYEQYF.

The chain carries TRBV11-2 and TRBJ1-5; no definite D call. Germline lookup yields CDR1 SGHAT and CDR2 FQNNGV. V was pared by 2 bases and J by 6 bases, with 14 bases between. This CDR3 has 15 residues. CDR3 in amino acids: CASSLQAGSGQPQHF. The DNA of the CDR3 is TGTGCCAGCAGCTTACAAGCAGGATCTGGTCAGCCCCAGCATTTT.

V gene TRBV7-6 combines with J gene TRBJ1-1; weak D call: TRBD1 (6 bases). With 6 bases removed from V and 1 base from J, the gap between germline ends came to 9 bases. CDR1 and CDR2 (germline): SGHVS, FNYEAQ. CDR3 length: 13 amino acids. The DNA of the CDR3 is TGTGCCAGCAGGACAGGACGGAACACTGAAGCTTTCTTT. Protein product: CASRTGRNTEAFF.

V and J are TRBV5-4 and TRBJ2-5; 8 bases are a match to TRBD2. The better agreement between TRBJ2-7 and the DNA end casts doubt on the J call. CDR1 and CDR2 (germline): SGHNT, YYREEE (reference sequence). The CDR3 totals 16 residues. CDR3 DNA: TGTGCCAGCAGCTTCGGGGGGGCGGGAGTAACGTACGAGCAGTACTTC. As protein: CASSFGGAGVTYEQYF.

The rearrangement links TRBV5-1 to TRBJ2-1, with a weak D call TRBD1 (7 bases). Germline assignment: CDR1 SGHRS and CDR2 YFSETQ. This CDR3 comprises 15 residues. The V gene lost 0 bases and the J gene lost 10 bases, with 17 bases spanning the gap. CDR3 region: CASSLAQSGGGEQFF. DNA of the CDR3: TGCGCCAGCAGCTTGGCCCAAAGTGGAGGGGGCGAGCAGTTCTTC.

This clone was detected only a few times. The CDR3: CASSFEQRGTDTQYF. DNA for the CDR3: TGTGCCAGCAGCTTCGAGCAACGGGGCACAGATACGCAGTATTTT. J is TRBJ2-3 and V is TRBV11-1; D remains ambiguous. CDR3 size: 15 residues. The V and J ends lost 3 bases and 1 base respectively, with 11 bases between them. Germline CDR1 is SGHAT and CDR2 is FQDESV (reference sequence).

The chain recombines TRBV19 with TRBJ1-2; a weak D match, TRBD1 (5 bases). V dropped 7 bases and J dropped 4 bases, with 16 bases sitting between them. The CDR3 loop spans 14 amino acids. Germline V gene data show CDR1 as LNHDA and CDR2 as SQIVND (reference sequence). CDR3 nucleotides: TGTGCCAGTACAGCCAGGGAGGCCCTCTATGGCTACACCTTC. Translated: CASTAREALYGYTF.

V gene TRBV11-3 combines with J gene TRBJ2-7; weak D call: TRBD2 (5 bases). Germline V gene sequence: CDR1 SGHNT, CDR2 YENEEA. This CDR3 has 16 residues. With 0 bases removed from V and 0 bases from J, the gap between germline ends came to 12 bases. The CDR3 protein is CASSLDEQRSSYEQYF. The CDR3 nucleotides are TGTGCCAGCAGCTTAGATGAACAGCGGAGCTCCTACGAGCAGTACTTC.

Note on this clone: An end of the junction differs from the germline gene, which may be a read error. The rearrangement joins TRBV7-7 to TRBJ2-3; 12 nucleotides line up with TRBD2. This CDR3 is 16 amino acids long. CDR1 and CDR2 from the germline V gene are SSHAT and FNYEAQ (reference sequence). Here the CDR3 reads CASSHGLAGSTDTQYF. CDR3 nucleotide sequence: TGTGCTAGCAGCCACGGACTAGCGGGGAGCACAGATACGCAGTATTTT.

V usage is TRBV12-1 and J usage is TRBJ1-3. TRBV12-1 is a documented pseudogene. The CDR3 consists of 15 residues. CDR3 DNA sequence: TGTGCCAGCAGCCCCCACTCGAGCTCTGGAAACACCATATATTTT. Protein product: CASSPHSSSGNTIYF.

The gene calls are TRBV4-2 and TRBJ2-5, with D possibly TRBD2 on 6 matching bases. The J call may be faulty, since TRBJ2-7 better matches the DNA end. The CDR3 consists of 16 residues. Looked up from germline, CDR1 is LGHNA and CDR2 is YNFKEQ. The CDR3 nucleotides are TGTGCCAGCAGCCAAGCGGGGGAACGGGGCGGGTACGAGCAGTACTTC. The encoded protein is CASSQAGERGGYEQYF.

The rearrangement joins TRBV7-9 to TRBJ1-6; D may be TRBD1 (5 bases). This CDR3 spans 19 amino acids. The V end was cut by 5 bases, the J end by 1 base, with 21 bases between. Germline assignment: CDR1 SEHNR and CDR2 FQNEAQ (reference sequence). This chain's CDR3 is CASSPSRDSGRSYNSPLHF. The CDR3 DNA reads as TGTGCCAGCAGCCCGTCCCGGGACTCCGGGCGGTCCTATAATTCACCCCTCCACTTT.